The entry below gives a single T cell receptor beta chain sequence along with its context. Its antigen is not identified. The data were taken from a study of cytomegalovirus exposure and HLA in healthy donors. Study context: Per a later analysis, the roughly 700 first-cohort and approximately 120 validation repertoires shared one platform. Regarding the study as a whole: Confirmation was obtained in vitro that a few CMV-associated chains are specific for CMV antigens.

Per germline, CDR1 SGHAT and CDR2 FQNNGV. Trimming shortened V by 1 base and J by 6 bases, and 10 bases separated the two germline ends. The CDR3 consists of 14 residues. The repertoire was sequenced with immunoSEQ multiplex PCR; TCRdb's copy has only in-frame clones and lacks some. The sample consists of about 330,000 clones, 75% to 90% of them appearing once. The genes are TRBV11-2 and TRBJ2-1; unclear D gene. Sequences were obtained from PBMCs. This TCR was recovered from a woman in her twenties or thirties in good health and CMV-seropositive. The CDR3 sequence: CASSLGAATNEQFF. For the CDR3, the DNA is TGTGCCAGCAGCTTAGGGGCAGCAACCAATGAGCAGTTCTTC.